One and the same sample provided the 23 T cell receptor beta chains below, sequenced in a study of T cells in Graves' hyperthyroidism and ophthalmopathy. It was RNA transcripts that yielded the amplified TCR beta CDR3 regions. First-round RT-PCR of the TCR CDR3 relied on the HTBI primer set. TCRdb redid the calling of the multiplex PCR reads with MiXCR, one entry per CDR3 protein. The repertoire holds about 570,000 distinct CDR3 sequences, with 35% to 55% as singletons. The sequenced sample was peripheral blood or thyroid tissue (not recorded which). These receptors all stem from an adult woman with Graves' disease, either hyperthyroidism or ophthalmopathy (not recorded which).

In its sample, this clonotype was seen many times. This chain uses TRBV7-2 with TRBJ1-2, with D uncertain. The V and J ends lost 0 bases and 7 bases respectively, with 9 bases between them. Germline V gene data show CDR1 as SGHTA and CDR2 as FQGNSA. The CDR3 loop spans 13 amino acids. In nucleotides, the CDR3 is TGTGCCAGCAGCTTAGCGAGGCAGTTTGGCTACACCTTC. Its protein product is CASSLARQFGYTF.

A word on this clonotype: Just one base apart from a much larger clone, this may be a read error. The J gene is TRBJ1-5, the V gene TRBV2; the D gene is possibly TRBD1 (6 bases). CDR1 is SNHLY, CDR2 FYNNEI, per germline. This CDR3 has 15 residues. In DNA, the CDR3 is TGTGTCAGCAGTGAAAGGACAGAAGGAGATCAGCCCCAGCATTTT. Its translation is CVSSERTEGDQPQHF.

The V call is TRBV12-3 or TRBV12-4, the J call TRBJ1-4, with 10 bases matching TRBD1. The J segment lost 5 bases and the V segment lost 8 bases, leaving 5 bases of the junction unmatched. CDR3 length equals 14 residues. This chain's CDR3 is CASRSGQGNEKLFF. Written as DNA, the CDR3 is TGTGCCAGCCGATCGGGACAGGGGAATGAAAAACTGTTTTTT.

This clonotype was seen at least ten times. V gene TRBV29-1 combines with J gene TRBJ1-1; 8 positions agree with TRBD1. J was trimmed by 7 bases and V by 2 bases; bases with no gene match: 9. Germline values: CDR1 SQVTM, CDR2 ANQGSEA. The CDR3 runs to 14 residues. CDR3 sequence: CSVERNVGQGEAFF. CDR3 coding DNA: TGCAGCGTTGAACGAAACGTCGGACAGGGTGAAGCTTTCTTT.

This clonotype was found a few times. This chain connects TRBV7-8 to TRBJ1-6; D gene uncertain. Trimming took 0 bases from V and 8 from J, leaving 8 bases between them. The CDR3 is 14 amino acids. Germline CDR1 SGHVS, CDR2 FQNEAQ. The CDR3 coding sequence is TGTGCCAGCAGCTTAGCGCTCGGGGATTCACCCCTCCACTTT. Translating it yields CASSLALGDSPLHF.

The V call is TRBV20-1, the J call TRBJ2-7; unclear D gene. This CDR3 has 14 amino acids. The V gene's germline CDR1 is DFQATT and CDR2 SNEGSKA (reference sequence). Trimming took off 3 bases at V and 0 bases at J, with 12 bases between the two ends. CDR3 bases: TGCAGTGCTAGCCGGGCCCAGAGCTCCTACGAGCAGTACTTC. Amino acids: CSASRAQSSYEQYF.

This clonotype was observed many times. The junction differs from germline at one of its ends, possibly a read error. The chain recombines TRBV27 with TRBJ1-5; tentative D call: TRBD1 (5 bases). Germline V gives CDR1 MNHEY, CDR2 SMNVEV (reference sequence). The CDR3 is 14 amino acids. The CDR3 here is CASSLWGSNQPQHF. CDR3 DNA sequence: TGTGCCAGCAGCTTATGGGGCAGCAATCAGCCCCAGCATTTT.

This clonotype was observed at least ten times. This chain joins TRBV2 and TRBJ1-5, with 8 bases fitting TRBD1. CDR1 and CDR2 (germline): SNHLY, FYNNEI. CDR3 length equals 19 residues. The junction had 13 bases not matched to a gene; V was cut back by 3 bases and J by 0 bases. The CDR3 bases are TGTGCCAGCAGTGACCGGACAGGGCCCTACACATATAGCAATCAGCCCCAGCATTTT. This encodes CASSDRTGPYTYSNQPQHF.

The chain links TRBV20-1 to TRBJ2-6, with D uncertain. Per the germline V gene, CDR1 is DFQATT and CDR2 is SNEGSKA (reference sequence). The length of the CDR3 is 13 residues. The germline V and J ends were trimmed by 3 bases and 4 bases, with 7 bases remaining between them. CDR3 sequence: CSARRTGANVLTF. In DNA form, the CDR3 reads TGCAGTGCTAGGCGTACCGGGGCCAACGTCCTGACTTTC.

The chain couples TRBV29-1 to TRBJ2-6; 10 bases fit TRBD1. Germline CDR1 reads SQVTM; CDR2 reads ANQGSEA. The trim removed 4 bases at V and 1 base at J, leaving 1 base unmatched. The length of the CDR3 is 15 residues. DNA of the CDR3: TGCAGCGTTGGGACAGGGGGTTCTGGGGCCAACGTCCTGACTTTC. Translated: CSVGTGGSGANVLTF.

V and J are TRBV20-1 and TRBJ1-4, with D tentatively TRBD1 (5 bases). Trimming removed 5 bases at V and 7 bases at J, with 17 bases between. Germline-derived CDR1 and CDR2 are DFQATT and SNEGSKA (reference sequence). This CDR3 is built from 14 residues. The CDR3 here is CSAAPRVSGEKLFF. Here the CDR3 DNA reads TGCAGTGCTGCCCCCAGGGTCTCGGGTGAAAAACTGTTTTTT.

The chain couples TRBV7-2 to TRBJ2-7; D uncertain. V was trimmed by 3 bases and J by 0 bases, leaving 6 bases between them. The germline V gene encodes CDR1 SGHTA and CDR2 FQGNSA. There are 13 residues in the CDR3. CDR3 bases: TGTGCCAGCAGCTTGGCCATCTCCTACGAGCAGTACTTC. Translated: CASSLAISYEQYF.

To note about this clonotype: The junction shows a germline mismatch at one end, possibly a read error. V is TRBV10-3 and J is TRBJ1-1, with TRBD1 matching 10 bases. The CDR3 runs 14 residues. Germline V CDR1 and CDR2: ENHRY, SYGVKD. CDR3 bases: TGTGCCATCAGCGCAGGGGGACAGGGGAATGAAGCTCTCTTT. Its protein is CAISAGGQGNEALF.

This clonotype appeared many times. The chain carries TRBV6-6 and TRBJ1-3; 7 bases are shared with TRBD1. V lost 6 bases to trimming and J lost 6 bases; unmatched junction nucleotides: 11. This CDR3 is built from 15 residues. Germline V gives CDR1 MNHNY, CDR2 SVGAGI (reference sequence). The DNA for the CDR3 is TGTGCCAGCAGCCGACTCGGGACAGTGGAAAACACCATATATTTT. Protein: CASSRLGTVENTIYF.

The V gene is TRBV2, the J gene TRBJ2-5; D may be TRBD2 (5 bases). CDR1 SNHLY and CDR2 FYNNEI come from the germline V gene. The CDR3 is 14 residues long. CDR3 region: CAAAGRGFSETQYF. The DNA for the CDR3 is TGTGCAGCCGCAGGTAGAGGGTTTTCCGAGACCCAGTACTTC.

Of note for this clonotype: The conserved phenylalanine or tryptophan is not found at the CDR3 terminus, so this likely reflects a read error. The chain carries TRBV28 and TRBJ1-2, with D maybe TRBD1 (6 bases). The CDR3 is made up of 13 amino acids. CDR1 is MDHEN, CDR2 SYDVKM, per germline. The V and J ends lost 2 bases and 5 bases respectively, with 9 bases between them. The CDR3 loop reads CASSLGTPYGYTL. CDR3 nucleotides: TGTGCCAGCAGTTTAGGGACACCTTATGGCTACACCCTC.

This chain links TRBV6-2 or TRBV6-3 with TRBJ1-5, with D possibly TRBD1 on 5 matching bases. The CDR3 sequence is 13 residues long. V gave up 4 bases and J gave up 7 bases, with 11 bases separating them. Germline values: CDR1 MNHEY, CDR2 SVGEGT. The DNA for the CDR3 is TGTGCCAGCAGTTTGTCAGGGTACCAGCCCCAGCATTTT. Encoded protein: CASSLSGYQPQHF.

V usage is TRBV2 and J usage is TRBJ1-1; 8 bases map to TRBD1. V lost 5 bases, J lost 4 bases, and 6 bases stayed unmatched. Per the germline V gene, CDR1 is SNHLY and CDR2 is FYNNEI. CDR3 length: 14 amino acids. The CDR3 DNA follows: TGTGCCAGCAGTTACGGACAGGGTTTCACTGAAGCTTTCTTT. Protein sequence: CASSYGQGFTEAFF. Complete variable domain (other parts from reference TRBV2 and TRBJ1-1): EPEVTQTPSHQVTQMGQEVILRCVPISNHLYFYWYRQILGQKVEFLVSFYNNEISEKSEIFDDQFSVERPDGSNFTLKIRSTKLEDSAMYFCASSYGQGFTEAFFGQGTRLTVV.

The chain joins TRBV20-1 to TRBJ2-5, with 11 bases that match TRBD2. The V segment lost 3 bases and the J segment 4 bases; nucleotides outside the gene matches: 7. Germline CDR1 reads DFQATT; CDR2 reads SNEGSKA (reference sequence). The CDR3 consists of 15 residues. CDR3 sequence (DNA): TGCAGTGCTAGGATAGCGGGAGGGCCAGCAGAGACCCAGTACTTC. It encodes CSARIAGGPAETQYF.

This clonotype was observed many times. The chain employs TRBV19 and TRBJ1-4; D is uncertain. The germline V and J ends were trimmed by 9 bases and 5 bases, with 13 bases remaining between them. This CDR3 is 13 amino acids long. Germline CDR1 LNHDA, CDR2 SQIVND (reference sequence). The CDR3 protein is CASTHQSNEKLFF. CDR3 DNA sequence: TGTGCCAGCACGCACCAGAGCAATGAAAAACTGTTTTTT.

This clonotype was counted at least ten times. The chain recombines TRBV5-6 with TRBJ1-4, with D perhaps TRBD1 (6 bases). Trimming stripped 8 bases from V and 7 bases from J, with 21 bases between. The V gene's germline CDR1 is SGHDT and CDR2 YYEEEE. This CDR3 has 15 residues. The CDR3 here is CASTTVGQRSEKLFF. Here the CDR3 DNA reads TGTGCCAGTACCACGGTGGGACAACGTAGTGAAAAACTGTTTTTT.

This clonotype was seen ten or more times. The chain joins TRBV10-3 to TRBJ1-1; D is possibly TRBD1 (5 bases). Germline CDR1 reads ENHRY; CDR2 reads SYGVKD. V lost 7 bases, J lost 6 bases, and 18 bases lay in between. The CDR3 extends over 14 amino acids. CDR3 DNA: TGTGCCATCACCCGACAGATTGCTGGGGCTGAAGCTTTCTTT. Translated: CAITRQIAGAEAFF.

The CDR3 sequence: CASSLGGGRESEKLFF. The CDR3 DNA sequence: TGTGCCAGCAGCTTGGGTGGGGGCAGGGAATCGGAAAAACTGTTTTTT. J is TRBJ1-4 and V is TRBV7-8; possibly TRBD1 for D (6 bases). CDR3 length: 16 amino acids. V lost 3 bases, J lost 8 bases, and 19 bases lay in between. Germline CDR1 and CDR2: SGHVS and FQNEAQ.